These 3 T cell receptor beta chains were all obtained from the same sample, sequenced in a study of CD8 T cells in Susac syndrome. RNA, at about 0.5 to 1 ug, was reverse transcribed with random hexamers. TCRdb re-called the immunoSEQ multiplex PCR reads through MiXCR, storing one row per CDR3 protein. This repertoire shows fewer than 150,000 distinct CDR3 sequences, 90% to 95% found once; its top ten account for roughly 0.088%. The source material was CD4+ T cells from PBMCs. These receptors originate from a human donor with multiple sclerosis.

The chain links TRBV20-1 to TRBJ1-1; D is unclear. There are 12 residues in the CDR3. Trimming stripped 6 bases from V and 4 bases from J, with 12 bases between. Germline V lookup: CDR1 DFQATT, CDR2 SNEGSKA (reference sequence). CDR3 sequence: CSAPTLGTEAFF. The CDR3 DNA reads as TGCAGTGCACCGACCCTGGGCACTGAAGCTTTCTTT.

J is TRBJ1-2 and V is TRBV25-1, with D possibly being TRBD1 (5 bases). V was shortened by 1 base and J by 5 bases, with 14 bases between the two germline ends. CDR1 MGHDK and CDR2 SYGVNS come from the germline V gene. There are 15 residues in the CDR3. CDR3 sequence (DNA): TGTGCCAGCAGTGAATTTGGGGGGGTAGGATATGGCTACACCTTC. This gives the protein CASSEFGGVGYGYTF.

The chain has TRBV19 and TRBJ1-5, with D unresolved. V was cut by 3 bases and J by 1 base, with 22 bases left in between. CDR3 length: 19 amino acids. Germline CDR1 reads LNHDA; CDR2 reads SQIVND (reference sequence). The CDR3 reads CASSMSRPKTVMSNQPQHF. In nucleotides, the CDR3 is TGTGCCAGTAGTATGTCTCGCCCCAAGACTGTGATGAGCAATCAGCCCCAGCATTTT.